The 7 T cell receptor beta chains given below trace back to one sample, sequenced in a study of blood T cells in healthy people across ages. Alongside a J-beta primer mix, a sample-barcoded 5' primer served in a second PCR lasting about 7 to 12 cycles. One entry per CDR3 protein results from TCRdb running MiXCR on the 5' RACE reads. The data show 1.5 million to 2 million distinct CDR3 sequences, roughly two fifths seen once. The sequenced material came from blood. Source of these receptors: a human donor in good health.

The CDR3 nucleotides are TGCAGTGCTCCCCCGGTTGGGGGTTACGAGCAGTACTTC. Translated: CSAPPVGGYEQYF. This sequence joins TRBV20-1 and TRBJ2-7; D is tentatively TRBD1 or TRBD2 (5 bases each). Looked up from germline, CDR1 is DFQATT and CDR2 is SNEGSKA (reference sequence). This CDR3 comprises 13 residues. Trimming stripped 5 bases from V and 4 bases from J, with 15 bases between.

About this clonotype itself: A clone one base away is much larger, so this may be a read error. This chain uses TRBV6-2 or TRBV6-3 with TRBJ2-5; TRBD2 might be the D (6 bases). The DNA end is a closer match to TRBJ2-1, so the J assignment may be wrong. This CDR3 is 13 amino acids long. Germline assignment: CDR1 MNHEY and CDR2 SVGEGT. For the CDR3, the DNA is TGTGCCAGCAGTTACGCATTCCGGGAGACCCAGTTCTTC. It yields the protein CASSYAFRETQFF.

The chain employs TRBV12-3 or TRBV12-4 and TRBJ2-7, with no clear D. V was shortened by 1 base and J by 12 bases, with 16 bases between the two germline ends. CDR3 size: 13 residues. The CDR3 reads CASSLGQSLYSYF. CDR3 in DNA: TGTGCCAGCAGTTTAGGGCAGTCGCTCTATTCGTACTTC.

The rearrangement joins TRBV20-1 to TRBJ2-4; D is perhaps TRBD1 or TRBD2 (5 bases each). This CDR3 is 17 amino acids long. In germline, CDR1 is DFQATT, CDR2 SNEGSKA (reference sequence). V dropped 0 bases and J dropped 1 base, with 16 bases sitting between them. The CDR3 region has the DNA TGCAGTGCTAGAGACCAGCACGCATGGGGGGCCAAAAACATTCAGTACTTC. Amino acid sequence: CSARDQHAWGAKNIQYF.

The V gene is TRBV29-1, the J gene TRBJ1-1; no clear D gene. CDR1 and CDR2 (germline): SQVTM, ANQGSEA. The CDR3 spans 11 residues. CDR3 DNA sequence: TGCATTGGGAAGTCGAACACTGAAGCTTTCTTT. Translated: CIGKSNTEAFF.

This clonotype was detected a few times. This chain uses TRBV11-2 with TRBJ2-1, with D hard to call. This CDR3 comprises 14 residues. Germline-derived CDR1 and CDR2 are SGHAT and FQNNGV. Trimming took off 2 bases at V and 5 bases at J, with 10 bases between the two ends. CDR3: CASSLRRDNNEQFF. The CDR3 DNA reads TGTGCCAGCAGCTTACGCCGAGACAACAATGAGCAGTTCTTC.

This clonotype was counted only a few times. The chain employs TRBV20-1 and TRBJ1-6, with 9 bases aligning to TRBD1. J was trimmed by 8 bases and V by 6 bases; bases with no gene match: 5. The germline gives CDR1 DFQATT, CDR2 SNEGSKA (reference sequence). The CDR3 has 13 residues. CDR3 bases: TGCAGTGCCACCGGGACAGGGCATTCACCCCTCCACTTT. This encodes CSATGTGHSPLHF.